A selection of T cell receptor beta chains follows, all from one sample in a study of blood T cells in healthy people across ages. TCRdb redid the calling of the 5' RACE reads with MiXCR, one entry per CDR3 protein. Of some 1.7 million distinct CDR3 sequences in the sample, approximately 28% are singletons; the top ten hold 7.7%. The sample consisted of blood. These receptors were collected from a woman aged 25 to 39 in good health. CDR3s leave out the opening cysteine and the closing phenylalanine or tryptophan. The D gene is left open where the match is weak.

V gene,J gene,D gene,CDR3 protein
TRBV20-1,TRBJ2-1,.,SAPFYNEQF
TRBV10-3,TRBJ1-6,TRBD1,AISPGAGGSYNSPLH
TRBV10-3,TRBJ1-1,.,AISESRGSGEAF
TRBV28,TRBJ2-5,.,ASSTLWGAGETQY
TRBV10-3,TRBJ1-2,.,AISEILIDGYT
TRBV6-6,TRBJ1-5,.,ASSYSNPGKSHQPQH
TRBV20-1,TRBJ1-2,.,SVEIEDSYGYT
TRBV3-1,TRBJ2-3,.,ASSQTSRGTDTQY
TRBV6-1,TRBJ2-5,.,ASRGGLQETQY
TRBV7-2,TRBJ1-6,TRBD1,ASSLGTGTGPSPLH
TRBV19,TRBJ2-3,TRBD2,ASSTPSLAGGTSTDTQY
TRBV6-6,.,TRBD2,ASSRGTTFYEQY
TRBV28,TRBJ2-5,TRBD1,ASRTEGQGVRETQY
TRBV20-1,TRBJ2-5,.,SARPRKRPYQETQY
TRBV4-1,TRBJ1-4,.,ASSSSGARFAEKLF
TRBV19,TRBJ2-7,TRBD1,ATRDSQTYEQY
TRBV6-6,TRBJ2-3,.,ASSYLGLHTDTQY
TRBV5-5,TRBJ2-7,.,ASSLESEVTYEQY
TRBV29-1,TRBJ2-3,.,SVLNSRGESTDTQY
TRBV27,TRBJ2-5,TRBD1,ASSRRDRGYQETQY
TRBV12-5,.,.,ASLGGGADTQH
TRBV7-9,TRBJ2-1,.,ASSSNMETQF
TRBV7-9,TRBJ2-1,.,ASVHEAGIVGDEQF
TRBV28,TRBJ2-7,.,ASSVSPGKGGYEQY
TRBV7-2,TRBJ2-1,.,ASSPGPNSYNEQF
TRBV6-2/TRBV6-3,TRBJ2-1,.,ASSSTISGGKKISYNEQF
TRBV5-1,TRBJ1-1,.,ASSLEIARLGTEAF
TRBV7-2,TRBJ2-1,.,ASSVLEQF
TRBV5-1,TRBJ2-5,TRBD1,ASKGARRTGVGETQY
TRBV6-5,TRBJ2-5,TRBD2,ASTGGGVAGEQY
TRBV29-1,TRBJ2-5,TRBD2,SVVPLAGLAETQY
TRBV12-3/TRBV12-4,TRBJ1-1,.,ASSPGQMTTEAF
TRBV24-1,TRBJ2-2,TRBD1,ATSDPGTGAGELF
TRBV2,TRBJ1-1,.,ASKVGHVNTEAF
TRBV7-9,TRBJ2-7,TRBD2,ASSPLGLAVDEQY
TRBV28,TRBJ2-1,TRBD2,AGGLPNEQF
TRBV5-1,TRBJ1-5,TRBD1,ASSPTGTGGAQPQH
TRBV20-1,TRBJ2-7,TRBD2,SARDGTSESYEQY
TRBV5-1,TRBJ1-5,.,ASSLTGSYSNQPQH
TRBV7-2,TRBJ1-1,.,ASSLRVTSTEAF
TRBV6-2/TRBV6-3,TRBJ1-5,.,ASSTQTRGTGQPQH
TRBV4-1,TRBJ2-7,.,ASSQDSSVSSYEQY
TRBV6-2/TRBV6-3,TRBJ2-6,.,ASSYLGEANVRT
TRBV12-3/TRBV12-4,TRBJ1-5,.,ASSRSLERNQPQH
TRBV6-5,TRBJ1-1,.,ASSYVGAGTEAF
TRBV7-8,TRBJ1-5,TRBD1,ASSTGDRGLSNQPQH
TRBV4-3,TRBJ2-6,.,ASSPSGGSGANVLT
TRBV5-5,TRBJ1-4,.,ASSQYRRTNEKLF